These T cell receptor beta chains were read from a single sample in a study of cytomegalovirus exposure and HLA in healthy donors. The data were produced by immunoSEQ multiplex PCR, yet TCRdb's version contains in-frame clones alone and is incomplete. The sample lists 150,000 to 200,000 clones, just under 80% occurring once. The sample comprised PBMCs. These receptors all come from a woman aged 45-60 years in good health and CMV-seropositive. The CDR3 runs from the conserved cysteine through the conserved F or W. D genes are given only for firm matches.

TRBD2	TRBV11-3	TRBJ2-7	14	CASSLSSGDYEQYF
.	TRBV27	TRBJ2-1	13	CASTGNSYNEQFF
.	TRBV11-2	TRBJ1-1	14	CASSLAGGGTEAFF
.	TRBV7-9	TRBJ1-2	13	CASSLGAGRGYTF
.	TRBV5-1	TRBJ2-6	18	CASSWQSSGNSGANVLTF
.	TRBV2	TRBJ1-2	15	CASTQAGTPNYGYTF
TRBD1	TRBV4-1	TRBJ1-2	15	CASSQEQGAGYGYTF
.	TRBV2	TRBJ1-6	14	CATIGESYNSPLHF
.	TRBV7-9	TRBJ2-2	15	CASSLRVSNTGELFF
TRBD2	TRBV7-3	TRBJ2-3	15	CASSLAGLDTDTQYF
.	TRBV19	.	14	CASRADRTSYEQYF
.	TRBV5-1	TRBJ2-3	16	CASSPGNPAGTDTQYF
TRBD1	TRBV5-1	TRBJ1-6	17	CASSRGTAGRGDSPLHF
TRBD1	TRBV11-2	TRBJ1-3	15	CASSEDRAGGNTIYF
.	TRBV2	TRBJ2-7	14	CASTPDWSSYEQYF
.	TRBV2	TRBJ2-3	12	CASSARSDTQYF
.	TRBV10-3	TRBJ2-7	12	CAISESVSEQYF
.	TRBV15	TRBJ2-3	15	CATSRDGTSTDTQYF
TRBD2	TRBV2	TRBJ2-1	17	CASRRLAGGGSYNEQFF
.	TRBV6-6	TRBJ1-5	12	CASRDSNQPQHF
TRBD1	TRBV5-1	TRBJ2-3	16	CASSSELDRAGDTQYF
.	TRBV27	TRBJ1-2	14	CASSPGVIGYGYTF
.	TRBV11-2	TRBJ1-6	15	CASSPNGNWKSPLHF
TRBD1	TRBV9	TRBJ2-1	17	CASSPGTGRGSYNEQFF
.	TRBV2	TRBJ2-7	15	CASSEALMAFYEQYF